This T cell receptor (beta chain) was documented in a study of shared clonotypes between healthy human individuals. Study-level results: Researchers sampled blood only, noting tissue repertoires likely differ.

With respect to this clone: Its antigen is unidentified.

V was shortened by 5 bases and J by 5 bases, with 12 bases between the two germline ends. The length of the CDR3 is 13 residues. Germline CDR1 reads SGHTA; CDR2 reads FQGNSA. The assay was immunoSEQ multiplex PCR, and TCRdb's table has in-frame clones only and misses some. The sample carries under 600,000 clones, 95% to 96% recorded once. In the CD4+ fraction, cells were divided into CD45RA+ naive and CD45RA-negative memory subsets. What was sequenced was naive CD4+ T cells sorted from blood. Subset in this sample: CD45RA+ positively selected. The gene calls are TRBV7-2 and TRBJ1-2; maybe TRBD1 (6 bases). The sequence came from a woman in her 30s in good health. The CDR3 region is CASSPKGGYGYTF. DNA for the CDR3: TGTGCCAGCAGCCCAAAGGGGGGGTATGGCTACACCTTC.